This T cell receptor (beta chain) was sequenced for a study of shared clonotypes between healthy human individuals. Study outcomes and limitations: Larger estimated richness was generally recorded for naive subsets relative to memory subsets.

The CDR3 consists of 13 residues. Trimming took off 4 bases at V and 4 bases at J, with 11 bases between the two ends. The germline V gene encodes CDR1 SGHRS and CDR2 YFSETQ. The assay was run at deep level. The protocol was immunoSEQ multiplex PCR, while the TCRdb copy is restricted to in-frame clones and leaves out a portion. Here the sample spans some 1.4 million clones, 96% being singletons. Healthy and HIV-negative, the adult donors had no recent acute infections or vaccinations. Points on this clone: The antigen is undetermined.

The TCR originated in a man aged 25-45 years in good health. The rearrangement links TRBV5-1 to TRBJ1-1; D perhaps matches TRBD1 (5 bases). The sequencing sample was made of naive CD4+ T cells sorted from blood. Subset of the sample: CD45RA+ positively selected. Here the CDR3 DNA reads TGCGCCAGCAGCCCGTTGGGGGGCACTGAAGCTTTCTTT. Its translation is CASSPLGGTEAFF.